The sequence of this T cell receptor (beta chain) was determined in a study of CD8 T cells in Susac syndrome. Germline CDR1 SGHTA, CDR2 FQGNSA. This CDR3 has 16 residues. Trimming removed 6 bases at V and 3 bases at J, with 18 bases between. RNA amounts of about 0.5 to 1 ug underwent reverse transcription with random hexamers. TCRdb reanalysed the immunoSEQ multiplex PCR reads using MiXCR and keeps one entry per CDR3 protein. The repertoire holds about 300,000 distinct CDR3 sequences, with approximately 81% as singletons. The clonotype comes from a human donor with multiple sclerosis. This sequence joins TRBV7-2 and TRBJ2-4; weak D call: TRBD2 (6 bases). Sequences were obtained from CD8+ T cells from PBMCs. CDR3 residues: CASSLFGGAGKNIQYF. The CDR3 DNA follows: TGTGCCAGCAGTCTATTCGGCGGGGCCGGCAAAAACATTCAGTACTTC.